This T cell receptor beta chain was documented in a study of blood T cell repertoires in COVID-19. For the study at large: There were acute and convalescent COVID-19 samples, and they came from the United States, Italy and Spain. T cells, B-cell-depleted T cells, or PBMCs supplied cDNA or gDNA.

Seattle patient enrollment occurred during active infection, with longitudinal follow-up thereafter. The method was immunoSEQ multiplex PCR; TCRdb's version includes in-frame clones alone and lacks a portion of them. The profile shows 300,000 to 350,000 clones, about nine tenths of them singletons. This clonotype was sampled from a woman aged 55-69 years with COVID-19, enrolled during active disease. Sample: peripheral blood.

Written as DNA, the CDR3 is TGTGCCAGCAGGCCTACTGCTAACTATGGCTACACCTTC. This sequence encodes CASRPTANYGYTF. The chain has TRBV7-9 and TRBJ1-2; D unclear. This CDR3 contains 13 residues. Looked up from germline, CDR1 is SEHNR and CDR2 is FQNEAQ (reference sequence). V lost 6 bases and J lost 0, with 8 bases in between. Supplemented by reference TRBV7-9 and TRBJ1-2, the full variable domain reads DTGVSQNPRHKITKRGQNVTFRCDPISEHNRLYWYRQTLGQGPEFLTYFQNEAQLEKSRLLSDRFSAERPKGSFSTLEIQRTEQGDSAMYLCASRPTANYGYTFGSGTRLTVV.